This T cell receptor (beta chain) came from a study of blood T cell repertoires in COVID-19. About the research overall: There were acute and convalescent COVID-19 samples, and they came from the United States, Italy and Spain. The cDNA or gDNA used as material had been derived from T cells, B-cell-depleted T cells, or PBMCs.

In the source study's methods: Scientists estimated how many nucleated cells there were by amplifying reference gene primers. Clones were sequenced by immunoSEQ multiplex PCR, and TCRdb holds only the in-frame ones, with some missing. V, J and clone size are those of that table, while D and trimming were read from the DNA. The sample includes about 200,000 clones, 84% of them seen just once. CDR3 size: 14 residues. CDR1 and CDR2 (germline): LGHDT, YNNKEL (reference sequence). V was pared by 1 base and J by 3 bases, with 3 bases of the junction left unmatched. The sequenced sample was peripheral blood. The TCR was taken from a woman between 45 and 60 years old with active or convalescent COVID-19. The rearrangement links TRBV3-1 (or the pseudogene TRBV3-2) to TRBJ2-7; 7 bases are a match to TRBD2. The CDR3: CASSQGAGDYEQYF. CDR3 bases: TGTGCCAGCAGCCAAGGGGCGGGGGACTACGAGCAGTACTTC.